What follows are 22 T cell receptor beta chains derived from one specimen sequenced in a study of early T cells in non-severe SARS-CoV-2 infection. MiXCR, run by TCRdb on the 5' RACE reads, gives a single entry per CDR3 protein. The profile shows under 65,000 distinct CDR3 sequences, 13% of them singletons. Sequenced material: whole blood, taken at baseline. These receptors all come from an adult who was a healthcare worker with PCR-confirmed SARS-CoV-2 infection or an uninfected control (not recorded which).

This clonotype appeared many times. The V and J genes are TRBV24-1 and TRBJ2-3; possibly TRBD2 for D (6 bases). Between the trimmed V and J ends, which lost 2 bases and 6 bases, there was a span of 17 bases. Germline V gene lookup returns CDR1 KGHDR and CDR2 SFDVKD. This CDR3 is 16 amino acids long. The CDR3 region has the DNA TGTGCCACCAGTGATTCGGAAAGCGGGCGACAGGATACGCAGTATTTT. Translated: CATSDSESGRQDTQYF.

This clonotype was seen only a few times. The CDR3 nucleotides are TGTGCCAGCAGCCGTAGGACAGGGATCCACGAGCAGTACTTC. Protein: CASSRRTGIHEQYF. The chain links TRBV7-2 to TRBJ2-7; 8 bases agree with TRBD1. The germline V gene has CDR1 SGHTA and CDR2 FQGNSA. The CDR3 loop spans 14 amino acids. The V segment lost 5 bases and the J segment 5 bases; nucleotides outside the gene matches: 8.

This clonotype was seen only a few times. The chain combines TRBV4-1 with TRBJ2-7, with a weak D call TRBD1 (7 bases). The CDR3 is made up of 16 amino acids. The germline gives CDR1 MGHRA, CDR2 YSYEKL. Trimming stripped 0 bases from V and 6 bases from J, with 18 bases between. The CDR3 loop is CASSQDGAGGRSEQYF. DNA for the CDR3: TGCGCCAGCAGCCAAGATGGGGCAGGGGGGCGCTCCGAGCAGTACTTC.

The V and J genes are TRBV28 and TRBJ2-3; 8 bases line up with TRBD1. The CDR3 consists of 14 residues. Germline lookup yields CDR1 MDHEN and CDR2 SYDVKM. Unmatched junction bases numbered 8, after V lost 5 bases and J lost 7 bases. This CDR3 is CASSLDRVRNTQYF. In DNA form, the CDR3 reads TGTGCCAGCAGTCTGGACAGGGTTCGGAATACGCAGTATTTT. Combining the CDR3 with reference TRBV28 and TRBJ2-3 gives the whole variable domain DVKVTQSSRYLVKRTGEKVFLECVQDMDHENMFWYRQDPGLGLRLIYFSYDVKMKEKGDIPEGYSVSREKKERFSLILESASTNQTSMYLCASSLDRVRNTQYFGPGTRLTVL.

The CDR3 DNA reads TGTGCCACGGCTAGGACAGACGATTATAATTCACCCCTCCACTTT. Protein sequence: CATARTDDYNSPLHF. The chain uses TRBV3-1 and TRBJ1-6, with D perhaps TRBD1 (6 bases). Trimming took 10 bases from V and 4 from J, leaving 17 bases between them. Germline-derived CDR1 and CDR2 are LGHDT and YNNKEL (reference sequence). There are 15 residues in the CDR3.

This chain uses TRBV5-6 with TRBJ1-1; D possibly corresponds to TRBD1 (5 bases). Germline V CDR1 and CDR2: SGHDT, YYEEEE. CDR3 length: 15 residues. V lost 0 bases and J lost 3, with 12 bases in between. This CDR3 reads CASSLVREGYTEAFF. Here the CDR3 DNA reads TGTGCCAGCAGCTTGGTCAGGGAGGGGTACACTGAAGCTTTCTTT.

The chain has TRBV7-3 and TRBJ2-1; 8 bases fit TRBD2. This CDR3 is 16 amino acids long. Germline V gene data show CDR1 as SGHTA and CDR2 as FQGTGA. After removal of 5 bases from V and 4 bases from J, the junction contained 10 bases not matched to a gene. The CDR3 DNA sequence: TGTGCCAGCAGCCGAAATCTAGCGGGTAATTACAATGAGCAGTTCTTC. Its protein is CASSRNLAGNYNEQFF.

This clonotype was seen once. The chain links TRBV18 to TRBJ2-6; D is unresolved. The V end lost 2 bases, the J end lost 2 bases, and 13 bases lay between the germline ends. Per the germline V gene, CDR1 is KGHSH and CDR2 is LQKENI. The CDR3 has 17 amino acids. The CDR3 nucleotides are TGTGCCAGCTCACCAGAAGAAGAACTCCCTGGGGCCAACGTCCTGACTTTC. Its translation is CASSPEEELPGANVLTF.

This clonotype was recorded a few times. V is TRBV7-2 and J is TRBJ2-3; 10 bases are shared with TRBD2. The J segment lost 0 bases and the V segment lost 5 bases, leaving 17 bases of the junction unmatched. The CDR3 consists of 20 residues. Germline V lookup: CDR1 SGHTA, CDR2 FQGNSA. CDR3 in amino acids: CASSTPRLAGTPSSTDTQYF. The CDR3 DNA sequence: TGTGCCAGCAGCACCCCCCGACTAGCGGGCACCCCTTCTAGCACAGATACGCAGTATTTT.

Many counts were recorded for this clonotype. The CDR3 DNA reads TGTGCCAGCAGCACAGACCGACAGATCACAGATACGCAGTATTTT. It codes for CASSTDRQITDTQYF. The J gene is TRBJ2-3, the V gene TRBV7-9, with D perhaps TRBD1 (5 bases). CDR1 SEHNR and CDR2 FQNEAQ come from the germline V gene (reference sequence). Trimming removed 5 bases at V and 2 bases at J, with 14 bases between. CDR3 length: 15 amino acids.

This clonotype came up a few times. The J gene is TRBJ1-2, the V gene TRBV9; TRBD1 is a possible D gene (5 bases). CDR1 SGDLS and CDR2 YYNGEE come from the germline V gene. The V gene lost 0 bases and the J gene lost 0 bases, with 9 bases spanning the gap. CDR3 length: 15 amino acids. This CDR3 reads CASSVETASNYGYTF. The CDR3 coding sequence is TGTGCCAGCAGCGTAGAGACAGCATCTAACTATGGCTACACCTTC. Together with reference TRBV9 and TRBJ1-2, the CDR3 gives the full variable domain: DSGVTQTPKHLITATGQRVTLRCSPRSGDLSVYWYQQSLDQGLQFLIQYYNGEERAKGNILERFSAQQFPDLHSELNLSSLELGDSALYFCASSVETASNYGYTFGSGTRLTVV.

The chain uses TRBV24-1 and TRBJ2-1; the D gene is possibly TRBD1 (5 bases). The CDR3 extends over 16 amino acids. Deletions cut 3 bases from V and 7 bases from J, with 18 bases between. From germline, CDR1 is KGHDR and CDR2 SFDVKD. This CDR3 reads CATSDAGQPRQNEQFF. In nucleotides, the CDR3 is TGTGCCACCAGTGATGCAGGGCAGCCCCGACAAAATGAGCAGTTCTTC.

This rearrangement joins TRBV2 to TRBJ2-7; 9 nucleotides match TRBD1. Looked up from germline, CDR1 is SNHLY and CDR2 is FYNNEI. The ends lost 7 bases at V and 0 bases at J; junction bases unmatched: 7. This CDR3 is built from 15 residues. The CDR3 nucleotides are TGTGCCAGCAAGGACAGGGGTCTGAGCTCCTACGAGCAGTACTTC. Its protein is CASKDRGLSSYEQYF.

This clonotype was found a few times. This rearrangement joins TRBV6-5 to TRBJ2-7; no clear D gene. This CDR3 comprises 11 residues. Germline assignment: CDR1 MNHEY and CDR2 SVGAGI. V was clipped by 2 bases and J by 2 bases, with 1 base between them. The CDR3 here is CASSYAYEQYF. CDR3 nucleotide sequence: TGTGCCAGCAGTTACGCCTACGAGCAGTACTTC.

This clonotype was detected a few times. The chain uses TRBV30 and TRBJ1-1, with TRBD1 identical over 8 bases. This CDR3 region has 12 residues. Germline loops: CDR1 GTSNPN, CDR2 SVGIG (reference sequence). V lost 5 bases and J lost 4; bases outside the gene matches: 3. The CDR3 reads CAWGQGGTEAFF. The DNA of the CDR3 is TGTGCCTGGGGACAGGGAGGCACTGAAGCTTTCTTT.

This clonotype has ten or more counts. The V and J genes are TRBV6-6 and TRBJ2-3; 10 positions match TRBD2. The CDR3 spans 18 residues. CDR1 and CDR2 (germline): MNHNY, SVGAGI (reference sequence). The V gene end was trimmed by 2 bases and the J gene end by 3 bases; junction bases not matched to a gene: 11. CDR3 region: CASSYPHSSGSSTDTQYF. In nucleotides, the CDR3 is TGTGCCAGCAGTTACCCACATTCTAGCGGGAGTAGTACAGATACGCAGTATTTT.

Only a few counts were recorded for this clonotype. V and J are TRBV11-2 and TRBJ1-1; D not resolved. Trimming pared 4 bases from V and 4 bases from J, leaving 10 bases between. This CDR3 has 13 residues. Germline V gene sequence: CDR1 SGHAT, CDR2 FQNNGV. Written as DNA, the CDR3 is TGTGCCAGCAGCTCACCATTCGGCACTGAAGCTTTCTTT. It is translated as CASSSPFGTEAFF.

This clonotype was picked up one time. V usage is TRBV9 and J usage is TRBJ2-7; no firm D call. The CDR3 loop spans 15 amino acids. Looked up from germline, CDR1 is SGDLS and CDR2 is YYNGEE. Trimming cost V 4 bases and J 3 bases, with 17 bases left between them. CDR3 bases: TGTGCCAGCAGCCGACTTATGGGCCCGGACTACGAGCAGTACTTC. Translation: CASSRLMGPDYEQYF.

The CDR3 is CASSVVSSRETQYF. CDR3 in DNA: TGTGCCAGCAGTGTCGTCTCGAGCCGAGAGACCCAGTACTTC. The rearrangement joins TRBV6-2 or TRBV6-3 to TRBJ2-5; D is ambiguous. Germline V gene lookup returns CDR1 MNHEY and CDR2 SVGEGT. The CDR3 runs 14 residues. Trimming pared 5 bases from V and 4 bases from J, leaving 14 bases between.

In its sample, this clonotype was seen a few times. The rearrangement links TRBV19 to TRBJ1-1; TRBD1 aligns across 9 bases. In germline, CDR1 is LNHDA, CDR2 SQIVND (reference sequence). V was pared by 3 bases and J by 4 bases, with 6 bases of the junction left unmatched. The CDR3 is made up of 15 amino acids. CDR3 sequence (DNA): TGTGCCAGTAGTATCCCCGGACAGGGGAGCACTGAAGCTTTCTTT. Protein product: CASSIPGQGSTEAFF.

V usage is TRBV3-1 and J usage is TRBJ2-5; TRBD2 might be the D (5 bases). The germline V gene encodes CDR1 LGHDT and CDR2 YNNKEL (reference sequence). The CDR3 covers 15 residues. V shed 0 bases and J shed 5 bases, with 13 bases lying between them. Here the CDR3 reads CASSQDVRGGETQYF. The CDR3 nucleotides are TGTGCCAGCAGCCAAGATGTCCGAGGAGGCGAGACCCAGTACTTC.

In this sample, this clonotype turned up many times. CDR3 sequence: CAISGSPYEQYF. CDR3 coding DNA: TGTGCCATCAGTGGGAGTCCCTACGAGCAGTACTTC. The chain joins TRBV10-3 to TRBJ2-7; D remains ambiguous. V was trimmed by 4 bases and J by 2 bases, leaving 6 bases between them. CDR1 and CDR2 (germline): ENHRY, SYGVKD. The CDR3 is 12 residues long.